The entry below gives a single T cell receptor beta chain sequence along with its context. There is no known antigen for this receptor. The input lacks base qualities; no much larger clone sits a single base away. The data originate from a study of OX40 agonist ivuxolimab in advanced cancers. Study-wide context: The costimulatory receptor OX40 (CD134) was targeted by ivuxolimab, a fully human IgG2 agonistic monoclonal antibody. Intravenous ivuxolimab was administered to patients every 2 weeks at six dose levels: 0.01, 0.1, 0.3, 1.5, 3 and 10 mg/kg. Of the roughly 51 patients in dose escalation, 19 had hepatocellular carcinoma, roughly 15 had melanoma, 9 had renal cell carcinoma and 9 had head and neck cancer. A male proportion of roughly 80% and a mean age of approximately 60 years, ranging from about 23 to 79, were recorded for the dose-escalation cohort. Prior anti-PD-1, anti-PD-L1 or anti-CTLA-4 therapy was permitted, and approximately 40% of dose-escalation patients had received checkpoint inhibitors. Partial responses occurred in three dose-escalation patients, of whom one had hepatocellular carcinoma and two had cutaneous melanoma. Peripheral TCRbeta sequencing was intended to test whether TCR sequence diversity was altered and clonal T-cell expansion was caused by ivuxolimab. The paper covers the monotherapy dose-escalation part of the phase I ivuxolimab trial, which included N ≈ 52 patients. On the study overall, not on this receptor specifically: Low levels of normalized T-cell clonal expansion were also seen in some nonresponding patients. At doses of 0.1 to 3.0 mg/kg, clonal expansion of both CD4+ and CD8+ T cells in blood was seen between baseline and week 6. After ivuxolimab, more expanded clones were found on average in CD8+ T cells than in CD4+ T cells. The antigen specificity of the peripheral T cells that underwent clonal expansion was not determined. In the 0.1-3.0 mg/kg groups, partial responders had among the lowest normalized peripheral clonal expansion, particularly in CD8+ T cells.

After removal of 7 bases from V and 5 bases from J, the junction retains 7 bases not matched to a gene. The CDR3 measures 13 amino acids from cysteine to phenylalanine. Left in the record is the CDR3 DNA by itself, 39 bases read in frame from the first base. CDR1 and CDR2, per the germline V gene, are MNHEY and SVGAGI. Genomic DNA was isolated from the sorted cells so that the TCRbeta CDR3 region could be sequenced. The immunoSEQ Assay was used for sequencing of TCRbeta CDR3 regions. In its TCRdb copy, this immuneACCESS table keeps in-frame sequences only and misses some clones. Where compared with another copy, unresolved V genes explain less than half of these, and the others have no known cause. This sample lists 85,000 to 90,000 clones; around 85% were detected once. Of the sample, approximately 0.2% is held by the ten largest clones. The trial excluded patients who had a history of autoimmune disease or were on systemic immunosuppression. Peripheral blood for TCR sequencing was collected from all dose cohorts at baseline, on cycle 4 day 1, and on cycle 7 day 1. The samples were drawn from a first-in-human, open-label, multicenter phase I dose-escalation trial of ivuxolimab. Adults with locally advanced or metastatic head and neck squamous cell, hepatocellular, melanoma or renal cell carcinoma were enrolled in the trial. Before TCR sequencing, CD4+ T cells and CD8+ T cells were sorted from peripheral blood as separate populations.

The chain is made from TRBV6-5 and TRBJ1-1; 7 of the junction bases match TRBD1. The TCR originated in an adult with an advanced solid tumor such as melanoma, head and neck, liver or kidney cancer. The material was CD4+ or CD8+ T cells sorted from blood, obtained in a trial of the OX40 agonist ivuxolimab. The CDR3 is CASTRTGRTEAFF. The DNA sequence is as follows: TGTGCCAGCACGCGGACAGGACGGACTGAAGCTTTCTTT.